These 26 T cell receptor beta chains were sequenced from one sample in a study of T cell responses to AZD1222 COVID-19 vaccine. Libraries were prepared by immunoSEQ multiplex PCR; TCRdb keeps only in-frame clonotypes and omits some of them. The sample lists 84,000 or so clones, 90% occurring once. Material: peripheral blood, obtained 28 days after the second AZD1222 dose. These receptor sequences come from an adult who received the AZD1222 COVID-19 vaccine.

The chain links TRBV30 to TRBJ1-3, with D possibly TRBD1 on 5 matching bases. Germline CDR1 reads GTSNPN; CDR2 reads SVGIG (reference sequence). There are 14 residues in the CDR3. Trimming stripped 0 bases from V and 7 bases from J, with 13 bases between. CDR3 sequence reads: CAWSVRTKGNTIYF. The CDR3 bases are TGTGCCTGGAGTGTGAGGACAAAGGGGAACACCATATATTTT.

The rearrangement links TRBV11-3 to TRBJ2-1, with 10 bases matching TRBD2. CDR1 is SGHNT, CDR2 YENEEA, per germline. This CDR3 region has 18 residues. J was trimmed by 5 bases and V by 3 bases; bases with no gene match: 13. The chain's CDR3 is CASSFPFALAGRNNEQFF. Written as DNA, the CDR3 is TGTGCCAGCAGCTTTCCCTTCGCACTAGCGGGACGGAACAATGAGCAGTTCTTC. Using reference TRBV11-3 and TRBJ2-1 for the parts outside the CDR3, the full variable domain is EAGVVQSPRYKIIEKKQPVAFWCNPISGHNTLYWYLQNLGQGPELLIRYENEEAVDDSQLPKDRFSAERLKGVDSTLKIQPAELGDSAVYLCASSFPFALAGRNNEQFFGPGTRLTVL.

This clone occurred a few times. The chain is built from TRBV7-9 and TRBJ1-4; D unresolved. CDR1 SEHNR and CDR2 FQNEAQ come from the germline V gene (reference sequence). The V end was cut by 5 bases, the J end by 4 bases, with 11 bases between. This CDR3 comprises 14 residues. This chain's CDR3 is CASSPLGFNEKLFF. In nucleotides, the CDR3 is TGTGCCAGCAGCCCATTGGGATTTAATGAAAAACTGTTTTTT.

The J gene is TRBJ2-5, the V gene TRBV7-3, with 9 positions matching TRBD2. Trimming took 5 bases from V and 4 from J; bases not matched to a gene: 11. Germline assignment: CDR1 SGHTA and CDR2 FQGTGA. This CDR3 spans 16 amino acids. CDR3 sequence: CASSETGTSKGETQYF. DNA for the CDR3: TGTGCCAGCAGCGAAACCGGGACTAGCAAAGGAGAGACCCAGTACTTC.

This clone was counted once. The chain employs TRBV3-1 (or the pseudogene TRBV3-2) and TRBJ1-1; D remains ambiguous. There are 12 residues in the CDR3. CDR1 and CDR2 (germline): LGHDT, YNNKEL (reference sequence). V lost 7 bases to trimming and J lost 7 bases, with 13 bases between them. The CDR3 DNA reads TGTGCCAGCATTAGCACGGGATTTGAAGCTTTCTTT. Translation gives CASISTGFEAFF.

The chain combines TRBV6-2 or TRBV6-3 with TRBJ2-5; 8 nucleotides match TRBD2. Germline-derived CDR1 and CDR2 are MNHEY and SVGEGT. The length of the CDR3 is 17 residues. Unmatched junction bases numbered 11, after V lost 0 bases and J lost 5 bases. The CDR3 protein is CASSYSRRTSGGETQYF. CDR3 DNA: TGTGCCAGCAGTTACTCGAGGAGAACTAGCGGCGGGGAGACCCAGTACTTC.

J is TRBJ2-3 and V is TRBV4-1; D might be TRBD1 or TRBD2, each matching 5 bases. CDR1 MGHRA and CDR2 YSYEKL come from the germline V gene. Trimming took off 0 bases at V and 3 bases at J, with 10 bases between the two ends. CDR3 length: 15 residues. The CDR3 coding sequence is TGCGCCAGCAGCCAAGATTTGGGACGGACAGATACGCAGTATTTT. Translating gives CASSQDLGRTDTQYF.

The CDR3 nucleotides read TGTGCCAGCAGCTTTTCACCGGACGAGAGCTCCTACGAGCAGTACTTC. Protein: CASSFSPDESSYEQYF. The chain uses TRBV5-5 and TRBJ2-7, with D uncertain. V was pared by 2 bases and J by 0 bases, with 15 bases between. The CDR3 spans 16 residues. CDR1 and CDR2 from the germline V gene are SGHKS and YYEKEE (reference sequence).

The rearrangement uses TRBV19 and TRBJ1-1; 8 bases are a match to TRBD1. Germline V CDR1 and CDR2: LNHDA, SQIVND (reference sequence). J lost 1 base, V lost 3 bases, and 13 bases had no gene match. The CDR3 covers 18 residues. The CDR3: CASSIPRQGTKRNTEAFF. In nucleotides, the CDR3 is TGTGCCAGTAGTATTCCCCGACAGGGGACAAAACGGAACACTGAAGCTTTCTTT. Variable domain in full (rest from reference TRBV19 and TRBJ1-1): DGGITQSPKYLFRKEGQNVTLSCEQNLNHDAMYWYRQDPGQGLRLIYYSQIVNDFQKGDIAEGYSVSREKKESFPLTVTSAQKNPTAFYLCASSIPRQGTKRNTEAFFGQGTRLTVV.

The rearrangement joins TRBV5-4 to TRBJ1-2; D gene uncertain. This CDR3 region has 11 residues. The V gene's germline CDR1 is SGHNT and CDR2 YYREEE (reference sequence). V lost 0 bases and J 3 bases, leaving 0 bases between the germline ends. The CDR3 sequence: CASSLDYGYTF. The CDR3 nucleotides read TGTGCCAGCAGCTTGGACTATGGCTACACCTTC.

The V call is TRBV5-1, the J call TRBJ2-5; the D gene is possibly TRBD2 (5 bases). The CDR3 covers 16 residues. The ends were cut back, 0 bases at V and 5 bases at J, with 17 bases in the middle. Germline lookup yields CDR1 SGHRS and CDR2 YFSETQ. The CDR3 nucleotides read TGCGCCAGCAGCTTGGTTGGGGAGCCTAGGAGGGAGACCCAGTACTTC. Translated, it gives CASSLVGEPRRETQYF.

V and J are TRBV6-5 and TRBJ2-1; D is perhaps TRBD1 or TRBD2 (6 bases each). V shed 6 bases and J shed 5 bases, with 14 bases lying between them. Germline V gives CDR1 MNHEY, CDR2 SVGAGI. The CDR3 loop spans 14 amino acids. CDR3 sequence (DNA): TGTGCCAGCAGATCGGGGGACACAAACAATGAGCAGTTCTTC. It yields the protein CASRSGDTNNEQFF.

This clone showed up just once. The rearrangement uses TRBV5-1 and TRBJ1-3, with D maybe TRBD1 (5 bases). The CDR3 loop spans 15 amino acids. In germline, CDR1 is SGHRS, CDR2 YFSETQ. The V and J ends lost 2 bases and 0 bases respectively, with 9 bases between them. The CDR3 reads CASSFGDFSGNTIYF. DNA of the CDR3: TGCGCCAGCAGCTTTGGGGACTTCTCTGGAAACACCATATATTTT.

J is TRBJ2-7 and V is TRBV11-3; 9 bases map to TRBD2. Trimming cost V 5 bases and J 7 bases; bases outside gene matches: 9. The CDR3 has 14 residues. Germline lookup yields CDR1 SGHNT and CDR2 YENEEA. The DNA of the CDR3 is TGTGCCAGCAGCAATAGCGGGGGATCTAGTGAGCAGTACTTC. It translates to CASSNSGGSSEQYF.

This clone was found once. The chain uses TRBV3-1 (or the pseudogene TRBV3-2) and TRBJ2-7; TRBD1 matches 9 bases. Per the germline V gene, CDR1 is LGHDT and CDR2 is YNNKEL (reference sequence). This CDR3 spans 14 amino acids. Germline trimming cut 5 bases from V and 5 bases from J; bases unmatched to any gene: 7. The CDR3 spells CASSARDRENEQYF. In nucleotides, the CDR3 is TGTGCCAGCAGCGCCCGGGACAGGGAAAACGAGCAGTACTTC.

The genes are TRBV6-5 and TRBJ1-1; D remains ambiguous. The ends were cut back, 0 bases at V and 5 bases at J, with 13 bases in the middle. The CDR3 runs 15 residues. Germline CDR1 reads MNHEY; CDR2 reads SVGAGI. The DNA of the CDR3 is TGTGCCAGCAGTTACTCGAGGGCCCTGGGGACTGAAGCTTTCTTT. It specifies CASSYSRALGTEAFF.

V gene TRBV11-3 combines with J gene TRBJ2-1, with no clear D. From germline, CDR1 is SGHNT and CDR2 YENEEA. The CDR3 is 13 residues long. V was pared by 2 bases and J by 3 bases, with 5 bases between. CDR3 region: CASSLTSYNEQFF. In DNA form, the CDR3 reads TGTGCCAGCAGCTTAACCAGCTACAATGAGCAGTTCTTC.

The V and J genes are TRBV6-1 and TRBJ2-7, with 10 bases fitting TRBD1. The CDR3 contains 15 residues. Germline V CDR1 and CDR2: MNHNS, SASEGT. V was clipped by 1 base and J by 3 bases; unmatched bases: 3. The CDR3 protein is CASSEGWTGGYEQYF. The CDR3 DNA is TGTGCCAGCAGTGAAGGCTGGACAGGGGGCTACGAGCAGTACTTC.

The V call is TRBV3-1 (or the pseudogene TRBV3-2), the J call TRBJ2-5, with TRBD2 identical over 11 bases. There are 14 residues in the CDR3. The trim removed 4 bases at V and 2 bases at J, leaving 0 bases unmatched. CDR1 and CDR2 (germline): LGHDT, YNNKEL (reference sequence). The CDR3 DNA is TGTGCCAGCAGCCTAGCGGGGGGGCAAGAGACCCAGTACTTC. Translated, it gives CASSLAGGQETQYF.

The CDR3 region is CASSPGRPGNTEAFF. The CDR3 nucleotides are TGTGCCAGCAGCCCCGGACGGCCTGGGAACACTGAAGCTTTCTTT. This chain connects TRBV7-9 to TRBJ1-1; D call uncertain. This CDR3 contains 15 residues. The V gene lost 5 bases and the J gene lost 1 base, with 14 bases spanning the gap. Germline-derived CDR1 and CDR2 are SEHNR and FQNEAQ (reference sequence).

The chain is built from TRBV7-9 and TRBJ2-3; D remains unclear. Trimming pared 5 bases from V and 7 bases from J, leaving 13 bases between. The CDR3 loop spans 13 amino acids. Germline V gene lookup returns CDR1 SEHNR and CDR2 FQNEAQ (reference sequence). The CDR3 protein is CASSKEQSHTQYF. CDR3 bases: TGTGCCAGCAGCAAAGAGCAGTCGCATACGCAGTATTTT. Variable domain in full (rest from reference TRBV7-9 and TRBJ2-3): DTGVSQNPRHKITKRGQNVTFRCDPISEHNRLYWYRQTLGQGPEFLTYFQNEAQLEKSRLLSDRFSAERPKGSFSTLEIQRTEQGDSAMYLCASSKEQSHTQYFGPGTRLTVL.

The V call is TRBV5-1, the J call TRBJ2-7; the match to TRBD1 covers 9 bases. The ends lost 4 bases at V and 3 bases at J; junction bases unmatched: 8. The CDR3 has 15 residues. Germline V lookup: CDR1 SGHRS, CDR2 YFSETQ. CDR3 bases: TGCGCCAGCAGCCTCACAGGGGGCACTTTCTACGAGCAGTACTTC. Residues: CASSLTGGTFYEQYF.

The chain joins TRBV5-1 to TRBJ1-5, with 8 positions matching TRBD1. The trim removed 0 bases at V and 5 bases at J, leaving 1 base unmatched. Germline CDR1 and CDR2: SGHRS and YFSETQ. The CDR3 extends over 14 amino acids. The CDR3 coding sequence is TGCGCCAGCAGCTTGGACAGGGGGGATCAGCCCCAGCATTTT. The encoded protein is CASSLDRGDQPQHF.

This sequence joins TRBV7-3 and TRBJ1-2; D gene uncertain. Germline values: CDR1 SGHTA, CDR2 FQGTGA. V was cut by 4 bases and J by 10 bases, with 19 bases left in between. The CDR3 has 14 residues. The DNA for the CDR3 is TGTGCCAGCAGCTCCAGCACCGGGAAAGAGGACTACACCTTC. Translation gives CASSSSTGKEDYTF.

This chain joins TRBV4-3 and TRBJ1-5; possible D gene TRBD1, 5 bases. The CDR3 runs 16 residues. Germline CDR1 reads LGHNA; CDR2 reads YSLEER. V lost 0 bases and J 6 bases, leaving 15 bases between the germline ends. CDR3 bases: TGCGCCAGCAGCCAAGACATCCGGGCTACAGGTCAGCCCCAGCATTTT. This sequence encodes CASSQDIRATGQPQHF.

The sample holds one count of this clone. The chain recombines TRBV6-2 or TRBV6-3 with TRBJ2-3; 11 bases are shared with TRBD2. After removal of 7 bases from V and 5 bases from J, the junction contained 5 bases not matched to a gene. Germline V gene sequence: CDR1 MNHEY, CDR2 SVGEGT. The CDR3 sequence is 14 residues long. The DNA of the CDR3 is TGTGCCAGCACCCCCGGACTAGCGGGAGATACGCAGTATTTT. The encoded protein is CASTPGLAGDTQYF.